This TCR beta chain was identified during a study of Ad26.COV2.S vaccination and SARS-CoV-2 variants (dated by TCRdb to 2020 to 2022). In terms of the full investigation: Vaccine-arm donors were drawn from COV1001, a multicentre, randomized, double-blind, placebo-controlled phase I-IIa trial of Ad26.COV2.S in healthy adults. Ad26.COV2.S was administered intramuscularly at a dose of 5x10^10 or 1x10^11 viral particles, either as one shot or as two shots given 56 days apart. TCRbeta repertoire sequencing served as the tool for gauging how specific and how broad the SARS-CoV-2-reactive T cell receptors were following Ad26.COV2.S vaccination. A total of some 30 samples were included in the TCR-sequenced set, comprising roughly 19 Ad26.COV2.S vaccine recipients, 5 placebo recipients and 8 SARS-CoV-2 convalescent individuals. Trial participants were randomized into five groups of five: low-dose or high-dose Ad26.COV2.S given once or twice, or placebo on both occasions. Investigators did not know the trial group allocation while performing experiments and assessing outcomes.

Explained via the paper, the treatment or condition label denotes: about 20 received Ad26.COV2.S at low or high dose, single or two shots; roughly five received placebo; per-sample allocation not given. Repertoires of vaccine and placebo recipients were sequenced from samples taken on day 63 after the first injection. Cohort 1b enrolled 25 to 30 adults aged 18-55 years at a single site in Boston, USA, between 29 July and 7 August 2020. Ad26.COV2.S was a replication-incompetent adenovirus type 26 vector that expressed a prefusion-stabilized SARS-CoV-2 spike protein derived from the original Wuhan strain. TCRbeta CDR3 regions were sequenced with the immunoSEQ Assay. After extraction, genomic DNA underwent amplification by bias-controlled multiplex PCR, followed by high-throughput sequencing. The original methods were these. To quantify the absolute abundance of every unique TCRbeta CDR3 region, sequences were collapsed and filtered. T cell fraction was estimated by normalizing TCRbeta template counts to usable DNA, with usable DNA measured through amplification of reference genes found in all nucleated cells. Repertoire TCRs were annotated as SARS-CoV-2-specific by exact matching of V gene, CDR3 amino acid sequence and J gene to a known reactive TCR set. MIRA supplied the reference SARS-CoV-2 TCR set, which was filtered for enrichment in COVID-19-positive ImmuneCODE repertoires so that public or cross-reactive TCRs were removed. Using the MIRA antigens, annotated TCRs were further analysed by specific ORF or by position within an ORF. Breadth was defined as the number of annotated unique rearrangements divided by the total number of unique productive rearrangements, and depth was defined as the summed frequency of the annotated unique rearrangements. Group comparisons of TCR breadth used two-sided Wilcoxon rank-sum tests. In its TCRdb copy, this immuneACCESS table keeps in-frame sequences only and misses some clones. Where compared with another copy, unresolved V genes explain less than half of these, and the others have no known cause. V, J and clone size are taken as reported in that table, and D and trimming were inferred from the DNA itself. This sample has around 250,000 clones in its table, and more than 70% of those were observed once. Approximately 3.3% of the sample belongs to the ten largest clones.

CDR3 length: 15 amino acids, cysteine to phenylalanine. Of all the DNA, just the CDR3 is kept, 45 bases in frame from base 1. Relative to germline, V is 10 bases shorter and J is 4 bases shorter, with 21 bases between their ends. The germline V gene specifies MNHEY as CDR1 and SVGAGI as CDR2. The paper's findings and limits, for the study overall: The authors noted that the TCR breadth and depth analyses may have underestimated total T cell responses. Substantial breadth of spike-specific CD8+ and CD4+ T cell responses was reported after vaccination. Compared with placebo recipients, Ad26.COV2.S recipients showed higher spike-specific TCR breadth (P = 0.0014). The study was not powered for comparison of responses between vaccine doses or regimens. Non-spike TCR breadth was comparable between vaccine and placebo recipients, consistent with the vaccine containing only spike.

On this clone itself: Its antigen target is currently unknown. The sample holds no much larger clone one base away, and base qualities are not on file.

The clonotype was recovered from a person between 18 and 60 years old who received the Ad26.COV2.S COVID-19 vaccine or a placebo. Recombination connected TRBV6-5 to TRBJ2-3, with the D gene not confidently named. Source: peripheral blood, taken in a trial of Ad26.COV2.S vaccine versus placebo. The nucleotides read TGTGCCACCCCTTCCAACCCCCCATCCCCAGATACGCAGTATTTT. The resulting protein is CATPSNPPSPDTQYF.